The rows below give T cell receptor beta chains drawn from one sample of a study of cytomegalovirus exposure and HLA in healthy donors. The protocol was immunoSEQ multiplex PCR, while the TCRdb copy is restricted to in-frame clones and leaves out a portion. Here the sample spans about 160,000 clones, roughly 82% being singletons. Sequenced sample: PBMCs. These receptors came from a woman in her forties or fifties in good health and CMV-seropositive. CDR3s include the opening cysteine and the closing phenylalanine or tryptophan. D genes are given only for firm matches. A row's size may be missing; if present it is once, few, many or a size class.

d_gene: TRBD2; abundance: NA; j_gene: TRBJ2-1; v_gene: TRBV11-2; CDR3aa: CASSLTSGVTISYNEQFF; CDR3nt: TGTGCCAGCAGCTTAACTAGCGGGGTGACTATCTCCTACAATGAGCAGTTCTTC
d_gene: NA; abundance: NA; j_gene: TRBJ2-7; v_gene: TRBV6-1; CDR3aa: CASSEAGDYEQYF; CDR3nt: TGTGCCAGCAGTGAAGCGGGAGACTACGAGCAGTACTTC
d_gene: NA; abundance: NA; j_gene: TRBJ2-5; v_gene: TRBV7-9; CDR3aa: CASSLGRETQETQYF; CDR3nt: TGTGCCAGCAGCTTAGGCCGAGAAACTCAAGAGACCCAGTACTTC
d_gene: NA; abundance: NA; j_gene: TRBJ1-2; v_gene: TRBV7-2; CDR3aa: CASSLRQEYGYTF; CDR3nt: TGTGCCAGCAGCTTACGACAGGAGTATGGCTACACCTTC
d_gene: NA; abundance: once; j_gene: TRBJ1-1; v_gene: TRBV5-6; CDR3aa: CASSWGLMNTEAFF; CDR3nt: TGTGCCAGCAGCTGGGGACTAATGAACACTGAAGCTTTCTTT
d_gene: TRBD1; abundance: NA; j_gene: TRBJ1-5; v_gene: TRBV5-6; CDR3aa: CASSSQGRNQPQHF; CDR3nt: TGTGCCAGCAGCTCACAGGGGCGCAATCAGCCCCAGCATTTT
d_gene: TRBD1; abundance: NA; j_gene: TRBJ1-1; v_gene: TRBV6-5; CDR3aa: CASSWGQGATEAFF; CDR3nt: TGTGCCAGCAGTTGGGGACAGGGGGCCACTGAAGCTTTCTTT
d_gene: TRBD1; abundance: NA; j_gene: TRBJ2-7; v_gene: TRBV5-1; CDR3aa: CASSLLGAGGACEQYF; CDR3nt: TGCGCCAGCAGCTTGCTGGGGGCAGGGGGCGCGTGTGAGCAGTACTTC
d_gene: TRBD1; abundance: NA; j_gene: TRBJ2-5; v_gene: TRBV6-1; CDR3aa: CASSRNRDRVETQYF; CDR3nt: TGTGCCAGCAGTAGAAACCGGGACAGGGTAGAGACCCAGTACTTC
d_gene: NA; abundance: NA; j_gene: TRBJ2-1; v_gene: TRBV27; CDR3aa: CASSLAGTHNEQFF; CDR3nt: TGTGCCAGCAGTTTAGCGGGGACCCACAATGAGCAGTTCTTC
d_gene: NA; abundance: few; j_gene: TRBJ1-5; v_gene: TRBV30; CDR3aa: CAWSTGLNQPQHF; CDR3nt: TGTGCCTGGAGTACCGGACTCAATCAGCCCCAGCATTTT
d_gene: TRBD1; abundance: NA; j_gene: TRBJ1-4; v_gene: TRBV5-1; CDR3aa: CASSSQGQGGVGKLFF; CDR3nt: TGCGCCAGCAGCTCGCAAGGACAGGGGGGGGTTGGAAAACTGTTTTTT
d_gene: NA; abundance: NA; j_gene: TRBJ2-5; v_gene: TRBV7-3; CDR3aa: CASSLWDWETQYF; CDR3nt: TGTGCCAGCAGCTTGTGGGACTGGGAGACCCAGTACTTC
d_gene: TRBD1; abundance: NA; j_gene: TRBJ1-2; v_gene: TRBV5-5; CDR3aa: CASSLVGQQNYGYTF; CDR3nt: TGTGCCAGCAGCTTGGTGGGACAGCAAAACTATGGCTACACCTTC
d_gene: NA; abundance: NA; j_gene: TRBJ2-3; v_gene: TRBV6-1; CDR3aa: CASSDGKRSTDTQYF; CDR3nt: TGTGCCAGCAGTGACGGTAAACGTAGCACAGATACGCAGTATTTT
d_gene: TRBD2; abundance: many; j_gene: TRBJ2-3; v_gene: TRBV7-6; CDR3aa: CASSLIPSGVGDTQYF; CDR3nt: TGTGCCAGCAGCTTAATTCCTAGCGGGGTCGGAGATACGCAGTATTTT
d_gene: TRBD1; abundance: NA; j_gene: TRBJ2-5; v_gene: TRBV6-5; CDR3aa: CASSEGQGQETQYF; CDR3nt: TGTGCCAGCAGTGAGGGACAGGGACAAGAGACCCAGTACTTC
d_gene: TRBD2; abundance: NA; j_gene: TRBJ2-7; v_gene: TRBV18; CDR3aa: CASSPGLAGISYEQYF; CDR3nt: TGTGCCAGCTCACCGGGACTAGCGGGGATTTCCTACGAGCAGTACTTC
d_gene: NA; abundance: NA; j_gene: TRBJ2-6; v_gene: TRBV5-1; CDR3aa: CASSLAVSSGANVLTF; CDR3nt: TGCGCCAGCAGCTTGGCGGTTAGCTCTGGGGCCAACGTCCTGACTTTC
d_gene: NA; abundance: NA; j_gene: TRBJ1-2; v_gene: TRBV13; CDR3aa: CASSRRTENYYGYTF; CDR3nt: TGTGCCAGCAGCCGCAGGACAGAGAACTACTATGGCTACACCTTC